This TCR beta chain is from a study of blood T cell repertoires in COVID-19. Study information: Acute-phase and convalescent COVID-19 samples originated in the United States, Italy and Spain.

Some clones are missing from TCRdb's copy, which holds only in-frame ones; the method was immunoSEQ multiplex PCR. Of about 310,000 clones detected, approximately 85% appear once; the ten largest clones hold around 2.2%. In germline, CDR1 is SEHNR, CDR2 FQNEAQ (reference sequence). The CDR3 contains 15 residues. Trimming cost V 4 bases and J 0 bases, with 11 bases left between them. The cohort comprised adults aged 18 to 89 years residing in around 25 US areas. Cohorts were assigned according to the clinical history that participants reported. Cohort 3 recovered donors had two negative PCRs, clearance, or symptom resolution.

The sample taken for sequencing was PBMCs or T cells enriched from blood (not recorded which). The gene calls are TRBV7-9 and TRBJ2-3; no definite D call. This clonotype was obtained from a man in his thirties or forties who had recovered from COVID-19. CDR3 nucleotides: TGTGCCAGCAGCTCCCCAGGCCTTAGCACAGATACGCAGTATTTT. It encodes CASSSPGLSTDTQYF.